This T cell receptor (beta chain) originates from a study of CD8+ T cells in alopecia areata (dated by TCRdb to the late 2010s). Context from the whole study: The study used high-throughput TCRbeta sequencing to examine T cell clonal expansion in alopecia areata, in both the C3H/HeJ mouse model and human patients. In humans, TCRbeta sequencing was performed on scalp tissue and on sorted CD4+ and CD8+ peripheral blood T cells from healthy controls and from patients with patchy or totalis/universalis alopecia areata. Scalp clonality was compared across normal scalp (n=4), patchy alopecia areata scalp (n=8), and alopecia totalis/universalis scalp (n=8). The RNA source kit depended on sample type: the PAXgene miRNA kit for fixed scalp, the miRNeasy kit for PBMCs, and the RNeasy kit for mouse skin. TCRbeta CDR3 regions were amplified by immunoSEQ multiplex PCR with 35 Vbeta forward and 13 Jbeta reverse primers.

To prepare the library, the immunoSEQ multiplex PCR assay was applied. RNA was extracted from all samples and reverse transcribed into cDNA as template for TCR sequencing. SuperScript III was used to make first-strand cDNA, primed with a 2:1 mix of oligo-dT and random hexamers. A synthetic immune receptor repertoire was used to assess amplification bias, and residual bias was removed computationally. Per the original workflow: Raw reads were preprocessed to remove errors, and CDR3 was defined by IMGT conventions from the conserved cysteine to phenylalanine. Clonality was computed by normalizing Shannon entropy by log2 of the number of productive unique TCRs and subtracting the result from 1. CD4 or CD8 identity of scalp clones was inferred by cross-referencing scalp TCRbeta sequences with sorted blood CD4 and CD8 repertoires. In its TCRdb copy, this immuneACCESS table keeps in-frame sequences only and misses some clones. Where compared with another copy, unresolved V genes explain less than half of these, and the others have no known cause. V and J calls and clone size are those listed in that table; D and trimming were worked out from the DNA. The sample data list approximately 30,000 clones, and around 50% of these were observed just once. Around 38% of the sample lies in the top ten.

A remark on this clone: Its antigen is still unknown. No base qualities exist here, and no much larger clone lies one base off it.

The germline V gene (reference sequence) gives CDR1 as GTSNPN and CDR2 as SVGIG. The CDR3 numbers 10 residues from cysteine through phenylalanine. CDR3 DNA is the only sequence kept; it has 30 bases, read in frame from the first base. V is reduced by 7 bases and J by 8 bases, leaving a spacing of 9 bases between them. General study outcomes and caveats: Unlike mouse skin, which is dominated by gammadelta T cells, normal human skin has resident alphabeta T cells that are also sequenced, and this complicates analysis of the scalp TCR repertoire. Lesional scalp, especially in alopecia totalis/universalis, showed higher clonality and more expanded CD8+ clones than normal scalp, suggesting antigenic drive. Compared with mice, TCR sequences shared between patients were less clear, possibly partly because of HLA diversity across the patient population.

Lesional scalp punch biopsies and peripheral blood were obtained from alopecia areata patients. PBMCs were separated by density centrifugation and stained for CD3, CD4 and CD8, after which CD4+ and CD8+ T cells were sorted on a FACSAria. The untreated alopecia areata patients were recruited through a multicenter biomarker study. In roughly 5 patients from the biomarker study, the blood CD8+ T cells went through an additional sort into NKG2D-low and NKG2D-high fractions. Sequencing input: NKG2D-high CD8+ T cells sorted from blood. Read against the paper, the sample's cell subset or site label means: sorted CD8+ NKG2D-high blood T cells. The clonotype comes from a human donor with alopecia areata. The chain employs TRBV30 and TRBJ1-3; too little of a D gene remains to name it. CDR3 loop: CAFEVDTIYF. The DNA sequence is as follows: TGTGCCTTTGAGGTTGACACCATATATTTT.